This T cell receptor beta chain stems from a study of blood T cells in healthy people across ages. Overall study findings and caveats: Donor CMV status, an unknown factor, possibly confounded changes in expanded clonotypes. Strong correlation was found linking TCR beta diversity to naive T cell percentage.

A word on this clonotype: Antigen: not known.

Those donating, healthy Caucasian individuals from Russia, were aged about 6 to 100. There were at least 6 micrograms of total RNA extracted from every sample. The use of a sample-barcoded 5' primer and a J-beta primer mix characterized a second PCR of 7 to 11 cycles. TCRdb reanalysed the 5' RACE reads using MiXCR and keeps one entry per CDR3 protein. This sample has around 1.1 million distinct CDR3 sequences, with around two fifths found just once. Germline V gene data show CDR1 as MNHEY and CDR2 as SVGEGT. Trimming left V 2 bases short and J 2 bases short, with 12 bases between. CDR3 length: 15 amino acids.

The chain is built from TRBV6-2 or TRBV6-3 and TRBJ2-5; D perhaps matches TRBD2 (6 bases). This receptor was identified in a man aged 18 to 35 in good health. Specimen: blood. The CDR3 reads CASSYAGDLQETQYF. CDR3 DNA sequence: TGTGCCAGCAGTTACGCCGGGGACTTACAAGAGACCCAGTACTTC.